These T cell receptor beta chains were read from a single sample in a study of blood T cell repertoires in COVID-19. Sequencing was performed with immunoSEQ multiplex PCR; in TCRdb, only in-frame clones are kept and a portion is missing. The sample has 110,000 or so clones, less than 90% seen once; the top ten hold 4.1%. The sequenced sample was peripheral blood. The receptors originated from a man in his fifties or sixties with acute or convalescent COVID-19. CDR3s include the opening cysteine and the closing phenylalanine or tryptophan. D genes are given only for firm matches. The listing skips clone size in some rows; elsewhere it reads once, few, many or a size class.

D gene: TRBD2
V gene: TRBV29-1
J gene: TRBJ2-3
clone size: -
CDR3 protein: CTGGGSTDTQYF
CDR3 DNA: TGCACTGGGGGGGGGAGCACAGATACGCAGTATTTT

D gene: -
V gene: TRBV28
J gene: TRBJ2-5
clone size: -
CDR3 protein: CASSPPFMGGNRKTQYF
CDR3 DNA: TGTGCCAGCAGTCCCCCCTTCATGGGCGGGAATCGGAAGACCCAGTACTTC

D gene: -
V gene: TRBV10-3
J gene: TRBJ2-7
clone size: -
CDR3 protein: CAISDDTTYEQYF
CDR3 DNA: TGTGCCATCAGCGATGACACCACCTACGAGCAGTACTTC

D gene: TRBD2
V gene: TRBV15
J gene: TRBJ2-1
clone size: -
CDR3 protein: CATSRDLVLAGANEQFF
CDR3 DNA: TGTGCCACCAGCAGAGATCTGGTCCTAGCGGGAGCCAATGAGCAGTTCTTC

D gene: -
V gene: TRBV6-5
J gene: TRBJ2-5
clone size: -
CDR3 protein: CASRTSLSFETQYF
CDR3 DNA: TGTGCCAGCAGGACTTCTTTAAGTTTTGAGACCCAGTACTTC

D gene: TRBD2
V gene: TRBV5-1
J gene: TRBJ2-5
clone size: -
CDR3 protein: CASSPTGTSGGSTQYF
CDR3 DNA: TGCGCCAGCAGCCCGACCGGGACTAGCGGGGGTTCGACCCAGTACTTC

D gene: TRBD1
V gene: TRBV5-1
J gene: TRBJ1-1
clone size: -
CDR3 protein: CASSQRQGAGTEAFF
CDR3 DNA: TGCGCCAGCAGCCAGAGACAGGGTGCCGGCACTGAAGCTTTCTTT

D gene: TRBD1
V gene: TRBV2
J gene: TRBJ2-5
clone size: -
CDR3 protein: CASRLRDRWAQYF
CDR3 DNA: TGTGCCAGCAGACTCCGGGACAGGTGGGCCCAGTACTTC

D gene: -
V gene: TRBV2
J gene: TRBJ1-2
clone size: -
CDR3 protein: CASSEGSASGYTF
CDR3 DNA: TGTGCCAGCAGTGAGGGGAGTGCGAGTGGCTACACCTTC

D gene: TRBD1
V gene: TRBV7-3
J gene: TRBJ1-1
clone size: few
CDR3 protein: CASSSQGVGTEAFF
CDR3 DNA: TGTGCCAGCAGCTCACAGGGGGTGGGCACTGAAGCTTTCTTT

D gene: -
V gene: TRBV5-5
J gene: TRBJ2-1
clone size: -
CDR3 protein: CASSLEAQIGQFF
CDR3 DNA: TGTGCCAGCAGCTTGGAAGCGCAAATTGGGCAGTTCTTC

D gene: -
V gene: TRBV21-1
J gene: TRBJ2-2
clone size: -
CDR3 protein: CASSKEARGVTGELFF
CDR3 DNA: TGTGCCAGCAGCAAAGAGGCCAGGGGGGTCACCGGGGAGCTGTTTTTT

D gene: -
V gene: TRBV7-8
J gene: TRBJ1-1
clone size: -
CDR3 protein: CASSLTPGTREAFF
CDR3 DNA: TGTGCCAGCAGCTTAACACCCGGGACAAGAGAAGCTTTCTTT

D gene: TRBD2
V gene: TRBV7-2
J gene: TRBJ2-7
clone size: -
CDR3 protein: CASSLVPPSGKLWAHEQYF
CDR3 DNA: TGTGCCAGCAGCTTAGTTCCCCCAAGCGGGAAATTGTGGGCCCACGAGCAGTACTTC

D gene: -
V gene: TRBV19
J gene: TRBJ1-2
clone size: -
CDR3 protein: CASRIGGDYGYTF
CDR3 DNA: TGTGCCAGTCGCATCGGGGGGGATTATGGCTACACCTTC

D gene: TRBD1
V gene: TRBV27
J gene: TRBJ1-1
clone size: -
CDR3 protein: CASSLHRGLYTEAFF
CDR3 DNA: TGTGCCAGCAGTTTACACAGGGGTCTTTACACTGAAGCTTTCTTT

D gene: -
V gene: TRBV6-5
J gene: TRBJ1-3
clone size: -
CDR3 protein: CASSYSRGSSGNTIYF
CDR3 DNA: TGTGCCAGCAGTTACTCGAGAGGGTCCAGCGGAAACACCATATATTTT

D gene: TRBD2
V gene: TRBV7-9
J gene: TRBJ2-1
clone size: -
CDR3 protein: CASSRRLAGEANEQFF
CDR3 DNA: TGTGCCAGCAGCCGACGACTAGCGGGAGAGGCCAATGAGCAGTTCTTC

D gene: -
V gene: TRBV7-2
J gene: TRBJ2-1
clone size: -
CDR3 protein: CASSLSSYNEQFF
CDR3 DNA: TGTGCCAGCAGCCTATCCTCCTACAATGAGCAGTTCTTC

D gene: TRBD2
V gene: TRBV6-5
J gene: TRBJ2-7
clone size: -
CDR3 protein: CASIGTSLAEQYF
CDR3 DNA: TGTGCCAGCATAGGGACTAGCTTGGCCGAGCAGTACTTC

D gene: TRBD1
V gene: TRBV19
J gene: TRBJ1-5
clone size: -
CDR3 protein: CASSTGQGNNQPQHF
CDR3 DNA: TGTGCCAGTAGTACGGGACAGGGGAACAATCAGCCCCAGCATTTT

D gene: -
V gene: TRBV6-5
J gene: TRBJ1-5
clone size: -
CDR3 protein: CASRRQDIQPQHF
CDR3 DNA: TGTGCCAGCAGGCGGCAGGACATTCAGCCCCAGCATTTT